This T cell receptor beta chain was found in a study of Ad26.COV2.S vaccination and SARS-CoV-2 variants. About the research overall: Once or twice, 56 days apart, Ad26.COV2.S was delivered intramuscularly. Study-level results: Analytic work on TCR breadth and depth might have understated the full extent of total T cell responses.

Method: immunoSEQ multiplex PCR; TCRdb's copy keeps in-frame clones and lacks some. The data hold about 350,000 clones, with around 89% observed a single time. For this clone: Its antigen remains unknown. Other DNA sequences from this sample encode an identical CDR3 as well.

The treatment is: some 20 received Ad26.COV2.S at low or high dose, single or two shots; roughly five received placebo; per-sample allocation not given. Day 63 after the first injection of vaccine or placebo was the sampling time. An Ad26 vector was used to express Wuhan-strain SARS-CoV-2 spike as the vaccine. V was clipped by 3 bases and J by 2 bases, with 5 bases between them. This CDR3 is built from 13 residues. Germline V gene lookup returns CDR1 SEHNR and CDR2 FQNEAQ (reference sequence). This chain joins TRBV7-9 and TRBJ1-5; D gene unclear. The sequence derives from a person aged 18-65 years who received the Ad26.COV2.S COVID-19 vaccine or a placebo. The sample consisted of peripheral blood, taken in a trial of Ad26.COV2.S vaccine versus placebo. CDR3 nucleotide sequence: TGTGCCAGCAGCTTGGATGGCAATCAGCCCCAGCATTTT. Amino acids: CASSLDGNQPQHF.